Sequencing of this T cell receptor (beta chain) was carried out in a study of identical twins. This clonotype was counted only a few times. Germline V gives CDR1 SGHTA, CDR2 FQGNSA. V was pared by 3 bases and J by 0 bases, with 10 bases between. The CDR3 is made up of 15 amino acids. Carrying unique molecular identifiers, the cDNA also gained a universal primer site through template switching. TCRdb re-derived calls from the 5' RACE reads in MiXCR, one entry per CDR3 protein. The table records approximately 700,000 distinct CDR3 sequences, about 20% of them present only once. A further study also used this sample, focusing on T cells expressing NK-cell markers. From that study: According to the study, TCR beta repertoires originated from sorted CD3+CD56+NKG2C+, CD3+CD56+NKG2C- and CD3+CD56-NKG2C+ T cells. The dominant NKG2C+ clonotypes represented about 1.0-7.5% of CD8+ T cells in five or six donors. Also leading the CD3+CD56-NKG2C+ fraction in several donors were these clonotypes.

Sequenced input: PBMCs. J is TRBJ2-3 and V is TRBV7-2; D remains ambiguous. This TCR derives from a woman between 18 and 30 years old in good health. CDR3: CASSFFSSSTDTQYF. The DNA for the CDR3 is TGTGCCAGCAGCTTTTTTAGTTCAAGCACAGATACGCAGTATTTT.